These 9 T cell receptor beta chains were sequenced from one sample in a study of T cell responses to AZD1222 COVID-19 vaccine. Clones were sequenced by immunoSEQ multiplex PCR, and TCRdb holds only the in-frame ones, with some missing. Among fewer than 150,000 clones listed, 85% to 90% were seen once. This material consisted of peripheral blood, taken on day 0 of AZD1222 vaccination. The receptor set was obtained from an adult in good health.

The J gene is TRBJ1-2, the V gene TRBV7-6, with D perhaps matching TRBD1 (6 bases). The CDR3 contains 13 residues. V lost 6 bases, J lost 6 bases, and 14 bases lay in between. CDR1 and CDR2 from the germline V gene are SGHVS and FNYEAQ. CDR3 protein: CASSEGGSDGYTF. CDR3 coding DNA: TGTGCCAGCAGTGAGGGGGGGTCGGATGGCTACACCTTC.

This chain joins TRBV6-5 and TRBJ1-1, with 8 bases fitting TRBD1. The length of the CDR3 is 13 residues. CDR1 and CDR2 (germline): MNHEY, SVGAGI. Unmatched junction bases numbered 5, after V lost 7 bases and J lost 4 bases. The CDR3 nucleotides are TGTGCCAGCACATTACAGGGGGGCACTGAAGCTTTCTTT. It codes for CASTLQGGTEAFF.

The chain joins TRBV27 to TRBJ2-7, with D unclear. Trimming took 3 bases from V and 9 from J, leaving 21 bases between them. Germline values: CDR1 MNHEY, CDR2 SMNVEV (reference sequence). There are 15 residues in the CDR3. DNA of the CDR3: TGTGCCAGCAGTTTGTCAAGGCCGTCCGGTTCGGGGCAGTACTTC. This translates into CASSLSRPSGSGQYF.

CDR3 DNA: TGTGCCAGCTCACTGGACGGACCGAACACTGAAGCTTTCTTT. Amino acid sequence: CASSLDGPNTEAFF. This chain links TRBV18 with TRBJ1-1; no definite D call. Trimming left V 4 bases short and J 1 base short, with 10 bases between. Looked up from germline, CDR1 is KGHSH and CDR2 is LQKENI. CDR3 size: 14 residues.

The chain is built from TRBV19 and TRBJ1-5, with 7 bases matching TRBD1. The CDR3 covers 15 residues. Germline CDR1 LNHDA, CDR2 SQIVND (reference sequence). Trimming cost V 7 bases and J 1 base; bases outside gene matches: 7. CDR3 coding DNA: TGTGCCAGTAAAAGGGGGCAGGAGAGCAATCAGCCCCAGCATTTT. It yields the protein CASKRGQESNQPQHF.

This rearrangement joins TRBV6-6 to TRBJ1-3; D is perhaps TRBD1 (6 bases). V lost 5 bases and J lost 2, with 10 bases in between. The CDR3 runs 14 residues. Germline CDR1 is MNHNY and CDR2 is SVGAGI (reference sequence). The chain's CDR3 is CASSGQSTGNTIYF. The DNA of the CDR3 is TGTGCCAGCAGTGGACAGTCCACTGGAAACACCATATATTTT.

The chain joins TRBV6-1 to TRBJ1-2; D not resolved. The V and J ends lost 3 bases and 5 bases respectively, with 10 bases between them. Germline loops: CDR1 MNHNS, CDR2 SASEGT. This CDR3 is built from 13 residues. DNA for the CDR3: TGTGCCAGCAGTGAGGGTCAGAGGTATGGCTACACCTTC. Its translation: CASSEGQRYGYTF.

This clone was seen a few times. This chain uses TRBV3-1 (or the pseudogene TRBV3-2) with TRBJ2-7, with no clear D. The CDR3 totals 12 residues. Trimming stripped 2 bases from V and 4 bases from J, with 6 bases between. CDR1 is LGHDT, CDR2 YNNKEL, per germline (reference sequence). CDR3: CASSQSGYEQYF. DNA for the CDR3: TGTGCCAGCAGCCAATCCGGATACGAGCAGTACTTC.

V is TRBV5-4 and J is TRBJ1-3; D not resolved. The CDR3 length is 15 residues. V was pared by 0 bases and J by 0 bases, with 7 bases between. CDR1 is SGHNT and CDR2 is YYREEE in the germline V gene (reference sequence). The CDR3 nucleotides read TGTGCCAGCAGCTTGGGAGCAGTCTCTGGAAACACCATATATTTT. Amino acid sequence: CASSLGAVSGNTIYF.